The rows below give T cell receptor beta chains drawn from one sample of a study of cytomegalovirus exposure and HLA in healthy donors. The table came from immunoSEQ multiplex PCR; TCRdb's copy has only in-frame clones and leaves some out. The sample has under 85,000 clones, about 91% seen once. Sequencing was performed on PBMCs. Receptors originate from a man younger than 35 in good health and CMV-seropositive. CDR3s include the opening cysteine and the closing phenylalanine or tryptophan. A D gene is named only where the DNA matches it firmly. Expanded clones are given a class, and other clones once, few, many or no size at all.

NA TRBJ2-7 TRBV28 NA TGTGCCACCCTCCCCGACCCCGGGAGCTCCTACGAGCAGTACTTC CATLPDPGSSYEQYF
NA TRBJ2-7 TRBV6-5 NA TGTGCCAGCAGTACTGATATAGTCTACGAGCAGTACTTC CASSTDIVYEQYF
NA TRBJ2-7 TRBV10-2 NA TGCGCCAGCGAAGCGGAACAAAGCTACGAGCAGTACTTC CASEAEQSYEQYF
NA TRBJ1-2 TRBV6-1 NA TGTGCCAGCAGTGATCGGACAGCTGCTAACTATGGCTACACCTTC CASSDRTAANYGYTF
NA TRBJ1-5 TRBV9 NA TGTGCCAGCAGCGTCGGTCCGGGGGGCAGCAATCAGCCCCAGCATTTT CASSVGPGGSNQPQHF
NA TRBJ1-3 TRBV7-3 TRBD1 TGTGCCAGCAGCCGCACAGGGGACGCCTCTGGAAACACCATATATTTT CASSRTGDASGNTIYF
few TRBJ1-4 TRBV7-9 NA TGTGCCAGCAGCTTACAGACAACTAATGAAAAACTGTTTTTT CASSLQTTNEKLFF
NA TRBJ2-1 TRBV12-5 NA TGTGCTAGTGGTTTTTCGGGGTTTGGCAATGAGCAGTTCTTC CASGFSGFGNEQFF
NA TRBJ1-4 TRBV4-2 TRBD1 TGTGCCAGCAGCCAGATGACGGGACAGGGGGATGAAAAACTGTTTTTT CASSQMTGQGDEKLFF
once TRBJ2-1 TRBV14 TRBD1 TGTGCCAGCAGCCAAGTAGACAGGGGCAATGAGCAGTTCTTC CASSQVDRGNEQFF
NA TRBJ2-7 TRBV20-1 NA TGCAGTGCATCCCCCGGGGGCGAGCAGTACTTC CSASPGGEQYF
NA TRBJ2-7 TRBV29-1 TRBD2 TGCAGCGTTGGGGGGGCGGGAGGGGGCTACGAGCAGTACTTC CSVGGAGGGYEQYF
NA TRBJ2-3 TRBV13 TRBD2 TGTGCCAGCAGCTCCCGCCCCGGTAAACCGGGACTAGGCCCCCCAGATACGCAGTATTTT CASSSRPGKPGLGPPDTQYF
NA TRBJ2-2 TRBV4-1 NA TGCGCCAGCAGCCAAGGGTCGGCGGCCGGGGAGCTGTTTTTT CASSQGSAAGELFF
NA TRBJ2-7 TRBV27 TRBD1 TGTGCCAGCAGTTCACAGGGGGCTCGGTCCTACGAGCAGTACTTC CASSSQGARSYEQYF
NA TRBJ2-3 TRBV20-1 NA TGCAGTGCTAGCGGGGATACGCAGTATTTT CSASGDTQYF
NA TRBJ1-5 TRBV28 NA TGTGCCAGCACCATGCGCGGGGGGCGAATCGGTCAGCCCCAGCATTTT CASTMRGGRIGQPQHF
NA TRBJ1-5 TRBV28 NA TGTGCCAGCACTTCCGGGACGGGAGGGAATCAGCCCCAGCATTTT CASTSGTGGNQPQHF
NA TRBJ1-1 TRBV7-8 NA TGTGCCAGCAGCTCCCCGGGGTCGAACACTGAAGCTTTCTTT CASSSPGSNTEAFF
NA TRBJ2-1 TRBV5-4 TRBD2 TGTGCCAGCAGCTTAGCGGGAGATGGCAATGAGCAGTTCTTC CASSLAGDGNEQFF
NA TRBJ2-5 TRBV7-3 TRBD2 TGTGCCAGCAGTCCCGGGGGGGGTGAGACCCAGTACTTC CASSPGGGETQYF
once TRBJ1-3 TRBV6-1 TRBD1 TGTGCCAGCAGTGAAAACAGGGGCGCTGGAAACACCATATATTTT CASSENRGAGNTIYF
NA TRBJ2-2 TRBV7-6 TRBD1 TGTGCCAGCAGCTTAGCTTCAGGGGGAAAAACCGGGGAGCTGTTTTTT CASSLASGGKTGELFF
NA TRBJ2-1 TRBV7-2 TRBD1 TGTGCCAGCAGTCCCAATCAGGGGGCCAATGAGCAGTTCTTC CASSPNQGANEQFF
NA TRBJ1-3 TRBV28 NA TGTGCCAGCAGCCACCTTGGGGCGGCTGGAAACACCATATATTTT CASSHLGAAGNTIYF
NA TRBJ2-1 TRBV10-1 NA TGCGCCAGCAGTTATAGCGGCGCTTACAATGAGCAGTTCTTC CASSYSGAYNEQFF
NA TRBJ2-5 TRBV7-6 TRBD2 TGTGCCAGCAGCTTAGAATGGAATTATGCCGATCGCGGGAGGGCGGGGGAGACCCAGTACTTC CASSLEWNYADRGRAGETQYF
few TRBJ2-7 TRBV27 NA TGTGCCAGCAGTTCCTTCTTCGGGACTCAAGCTGGGGAGCAGTACTTC CASSSFFGTQAGEQYF
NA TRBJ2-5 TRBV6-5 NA TGTGCCAGCAGTTACTTCGGGACCCAGTACTTC CASSYFGTQYF
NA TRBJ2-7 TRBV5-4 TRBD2 TGTGCCAGCAGCTTCTCGGTAGCGGGAGGATACGAGCAGTACTTC CASSFSVAGGYEQYF
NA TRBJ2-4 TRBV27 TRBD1 TGTGCCAGCAGTGGTGACAGGGGGCTCGGCATTCAGTACTTC CASSGDRGLGIQYF
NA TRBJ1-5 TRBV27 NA TGTGCCAGCAGTTTAGGGGGCTTTACGGGCAATCAGCCCCAGCATTTT CASSLGGFTGNQPQHF
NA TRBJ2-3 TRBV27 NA TGTGCCAGCAGTGGGACTTACCTGTTAGTCGATACGCAGTATTTT CASSGTYLLVDTQYF
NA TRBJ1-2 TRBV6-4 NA TGTGCCAGCAGTGACTCATGGGGAGGTGGCTACACCTTC CASSDSWGGGYTF
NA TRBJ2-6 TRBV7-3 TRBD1 TGTGCCAGCAGCCGAACCGGGACAGGGGAAATCGGGGCCAACGTCCTGACTTTC CASSRTGTGEIGANVLTF
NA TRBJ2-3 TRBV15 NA TGTGCCACCAGCAGAGATGGAGGGACGGCCACAGATACGCAGTATTTT CATSRDGGTATDTQYF
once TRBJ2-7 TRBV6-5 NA TGTGCCAGCAGTTACTCGATCAGGGGTGCCTACGAGCAGTACTTC CASSYSIRGAYEQYF
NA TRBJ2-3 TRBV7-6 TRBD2 TGTGCCAGCAGCCGCAGACTAGCGGGGGACGGGTTCACAGATACGCAGTATTTT CASSRRLAGDGFTDTQYF
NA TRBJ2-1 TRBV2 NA TGTGCCAGCAGTGAAGGTACTTTCTCCTACAATGAGCAGTTCTTC CASSEGTFSYNEQFF
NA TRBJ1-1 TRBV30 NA TGTGCCGGATCAGGACAGTCGAACACTGAAGCTTTCTTT CAGSGQSNTEAFF
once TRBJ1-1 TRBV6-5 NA TGTGCCAGCAGTTACTTTCAGGGAGGGTTCACTGAAGCTTTCTTT CASSYFQGGFTEAFF
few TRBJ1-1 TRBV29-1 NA TGCAGCGTTGAAGACCCTAACACTGAAGCTTTCTTT CSVEDPNTEAFF
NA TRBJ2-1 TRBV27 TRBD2 TGTGCCAGCAGTTTAGGGACTAGGGGTTACAATGAGCAGTTCTTC CASSLGTRGYNEQFF
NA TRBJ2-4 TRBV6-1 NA TGTGCCAGCACAGTTTCCAAAAACATTCAGTACTTC CASTVSKNIQYF
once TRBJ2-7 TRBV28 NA TGTGCCAGCAGCTCGCAAGGGACTGGAATCTCCTACGAGCAGTACTTC CASSSQGTGISYEQYF
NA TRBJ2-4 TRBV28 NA TGTGCCAGCAGTTCATGGGGCAGGGGTGGAGCCAAAAACATTCAGTACTTC CASSSWGRGGAKNIQYF
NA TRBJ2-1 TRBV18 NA TGTGCCAGCTCACCACCGGGGCAGGGGGGATCCTACAATGAGCAGTTCTTC CASSPPGQGGSYNEQFF
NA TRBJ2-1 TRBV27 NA TGTGCCAGCAGTTTCCCACCGGGGAGAGGCGATGAGCAGTTCTTC CASSFPPGRGDEQFF